Listed below are T cell receptor beta chains from one sample, sequenced in a study of cytomegalovirus exposure and HLA in healthy donors. Sequenced by immunoSEQ multiplex PCR; TCRdb stores in-frame clones only, minus some. The table lists about 78,000 clones, approximately 72% of them singletons. Material: PBMCs. All receptors come from a woman aged 40 to 49 in good health and CMV-seropositive. CDR3s include the opening cysteine and the closing phenylalanine or tryptophan. Each record gives: CDR3 protein, CDR3 DNA, V gene, J gene, D gene, clone size. The D gene is left open where the match is weak. Clone size is not always given. Where it is, it says once, few, many or a class for expanded clones.

CAWDRDSFSYEQYF	TGTGCCTGGGACCGGGACAGTTTCTCCTACGAGCAGTACTTC	TRBV30	TRBJ2-7	TRBD1	NA
CASSPPGQGITDTQYF	TGTGCCAGCTCACCTCCGGGACAGGGGATCACAGATACGCAGTATTTT	TRBV18	TRBJ2-3	TRBD1	NA
CASSLRGGGLGAEAFF	TGTGCCAGCAGCCTACGGGGAGGGGGACTGGGCGCTGAAGCTTTCTTT	TRBV5-5	TRBJ1-1	NA	NA
CASSYSTGYGYTF	TGTGCCAGCAGTTACTCGACAGGGTATGGCTACACCTTC	TRBV6-6	TRBJ1-2	TRBD1	NA
CASSLAAGDTLTF	TGTGCCAGCAGCTTAGCCGCGGGCGATACCCTTACTTTT	TRBV7-9	TRBJ1-4	NA	NA
CASSLELEAFF	TGTGCCAGCAGCTTGGAGTTGGAGGCTTTCTTT	TRBV5-6	TRBJ1-1	NA	NA
CASRTSGTNLYEQYF	TGTGCCAGCAGGACCTCCGGGACTAACTTATACGAGCAGTACTTC	TRBV27	TRBJ2-7	TRBD2	NA
CASSYQITGGTEAFF	TGTGCCAGCAGTTACCAAATTACAGGGGGCACTGAAGCTTTCTTT	TRBV6-5	TRBJ1-1	TRBD1	few
CASSLQLPGTGGALGGYTF	TGCGCCAGCAGCCTGCAACTTCCCGGCACAGGGGGCGCCTTGGGTGGCTACACCTTC	TRBV5-1	TRBJ1-2	TRBD1	NA
CASSDHGGGYTEAFF	TGTGCCAGCAGTGACCATGGGGGAGGGTACACTGAAGCTTTCTTT	TRBV27	TRBJ1-1	NA	NA
CASRLAYRLAGEKLFF	TGTGCAAGTCGCTTAGCGTACCGACTGGCGGGGGAAAAACTGTTTTTT	TRBV12-2	TRBJ1-4	NA	NA
CASSLSTARTGELFF	TGCGCCAGCAGCCTGTCCACAGCACGCACCGGGGAGCTGTTTTTT	TRBV5-1	TRBJ2-2	NA	once
CASSLTGLYEQYF	TGTGCCAGCAGCCTGACAGGACTCTACGAGCAGTACTTC	TRBV5-5	TRBJ2-7	NA	NA
CASALRGRHHEQYF	TGTGCCAGCGCCCTAAGGGGCAGGCATCACGAGCAGTACTTC	TRBV6-5	TRBJ2-7	NA	NA
CASSLGGSGTDTQYF	TGCGCCAGCAGCTTGGGAGGCAGTGGCACAGATACGCAGTATTTT	TRBV5-1	TRBJ2-3	NA	NA
CASTKSSYGYTF	TGTGCCAGCACAAAGAGTAGCTATGGCTACACCTTC	TRBV28	TRBJ1-2	NA	few
CASSPAGTGPEKLFF	TGCGCCAGCAGCCCAGCCGGGACAGGTCCTGAAAAACTGTTTTTT	TRBV5-1	TRBJ1-4	TRBD1	NA
CASAGAIGNTEAFF	TGTGCCAGCGCGGGCGCAATAGGGAACACTGAAGCTTTCTTT	TRBV7-9	TRBJ1-1	NA	NA
CASSNDRVATF	TGTGCCAGCAGTAACGACAGGGTAGCCACCTTC	TRBV2	TRBJ1-2	TRBD1	NA
CASSRKTDSNQPQHF	TGCGCCAGCAGCCGGAAGACAGATAGCAATCAGCCCCAGCATTTT	TRBV4-1	TRBJ1-5	NA	NA
CASDRGISTEAFF	TGTGCCAGCGATCGGGGTATCAGCACTGAAGCTTTCTTT	TRBV5-6	TRBJ1-1	NA	NA
CASSQFGPQHF	TGTGCCAGCAGTCAATTCGGGCCCCAGCATTTT	TRBV28	TRBJ1-5	NA	NA
CSVDREDRGGYGYTF	TGCAGCGTTGATAGAGAGGACAGAGGGGGCTATGGCTACACCTTC	TRBV29-1	TRBJ1-2	NA	NA
CASSAYRRGYEQYF	TGTGCCAGCAGCGCCTACCGACGAGGATACGAGCAGTACTTC	TRBV5-8	TRBJ2-7	NA	NA
CASSPGLALHHEQYF	TGTGCCAGCAGCCCGGGACTAGCGCTTCACCACGAGCAGTACTTC	TRBV5-5	TRBJ2-7	TRBD2	once
CASSGVDRGRGTEAFF	TGTGCCAGCAGCGGAGTGGACAGGGGGCGGGGGACTGAAGCTTTCTTT	TRBV9	TRBJ1-1	TRBD1	few
CASSLAGGSGEQYF	TGTGCCAGCAGCTTGGCCGGGGGTTCTGGGGAGCAGTACTTC	TRBV5-5	TRBJ2-7	NA	NA